This T cell receptor beta chain was sequenced for a study of blood T cell repertoires in COVID-19. The CDR3 has 16 residues. The V and J ends lost 0 bases and 2 bases respectively, with 14 bases between them. Per the germline V gene, CDR1 is GTSNPN and CDR2 is SVGIG (reference sequence). TCRdb keeps only in-frame clones here, not all; method: immunoSEQ multiplex PCR. The sample yields around 78,000 clones, over 80% seen once. The clonotype comes from a man in his fifties with active COVID-19. Sequenced: peripheral blood. This chain uses TRBV30 with TRBJ2-4; a weak D match, TRBD1 (6 bases). This CDR3 is CAWSVQGGDTKNIQYF. CDR3 DNA: TGTGCCTGGAGTGTACAAGGGGGTGATACCAAAAACATTCAGTACTTC.